This T cell receptor (beta chain) was sequenced during a study of blood T cells in healthy people across ages. It was with a sample-barcoded 5' primer and a J-beta primer mix that a second PCR of roughly 7 to 12 cycles was run. TCRdb reprocessed the 5' RACE reads via MiXCR and lists one record per CDR3 protein. Among 540,000 or so distinct CDR3 sequences listed, under 30% were seen once. The CDR3 contains 16 residues. Germline V gene sequence: CDR1 MDHEN, CDR2 SYDVKM. Trimming stripped 5 bases from V and 0 bases from J, with 11 bases between. These data are also associated with another study on T cells of mothers and their children.

The clonotype originates from a boy between 10 and 17 years old in good health. This chain uses TRBV28 with TRBJ2-6, with no clear D. The sequenced material came from blood. The CDR3 sequence: CASSTDGHSGANVLTF. The CDR3 DNA follows: TGTGCCAGCAGTACCGACGGTCACTCTGGGGCCAACGTCCTGACTTTC.